This TCR beta chain was profiled in a study of T cells in Graves' hyperthyroidism and ophthalmopathy. TCR beta CDR3 regions were amplified from RNA. The HTBI set primed first-round TCR CDR3 RT-PCR. MiXCR, applied by TCRdb to the multiplex PCR reads, yields one record per CDR3 protein. The sample consists of 600,000 to 850,000 distinct CDR3 sequences, 18% of them appearing once. This clonotype was detected many times. Germline V gene lookup returns CDR1 KGHSH and CDR2 LQKENI. V shed 2 bases and J shed 4 bases, with 13 bases lying between them. The CDR3 spans 15 residues. The genes are TRBV18 and TRBJ2-3; D ambiguous. The sequence was obtained from a woman in her forties or fifties with Graves' hyperthyroidism that later progressed to Graves' ophthalmopathy. Specimen: blood. The CDR3: CASSPTFKAPDTQYF. DNA of the CDR3: TGTGCCAGCTCACCAACGTTCAAAGCACCAGATACGCAGTATTTT.